This T cell receptor beta chain was captured in a study of human T cells and chemical hapten exposure. As for the study in general: Donors were sensitized with 2% DPC on the upper inner arm. Patch tests containing 0.01% DPC, applied to the upper back, were read at 6 days.

Stated time point: pre-sensitization, week 0. Treatment in this sample: therapeutic diphenylcyclopropenone sensitization with weekly scalp DPC. From whole blood left unfractionated, total RNA was extracted. Participating donors were patients with alopecia, aged 18 to 70 years, considered appropriate candidates for DPC. Regarding the study as a whole: TCRs exceeding 1 in 1000 frequency stayed unchanged with DPC sensitization.

The germline CDR1 and CDR2 sequences are SGDLS and YYNGEE. The CDR3 has 17 amino acids. Trimming shortened V by 0 bases and J by 1 base, and 15 bases separated the two germline ends. The table lists this clonotype with a few counts. The target antigen is unknown. TCRdb re-derived calls from the RACE reads in MiXCR, one entry per CDR3 protein. The sample carries under 40,000 distinct CDR3 sequences, about 9.4% recorded once. The chain is built from TRBV9 and TRBJ2-3; D might be TRBD2 (7 bases). The receptor comes from a man aged 50 or older with alopecia areata. Some clones in this sample may be carry-over from other donors' samples. The specimen was whole blood, collected in connection with sensitization to the hapten diphenylcyclopropenone (DPC). This chain's CDR3 is CASSVATGGRGTDTQYF. DNA for the CDR3: TGTGCCAGCAGCGTAGCTACGGGGGGCAGGGGCACAGATACGCAGTATTTT.